This TCR beta chain came from a study of blood T cell repertoires in COVID-19. Some clones are missing from TCRdb's copy, which holds only in-frame ones; the method was immunoSEQ multiplex PCR. The sample lists some 250,000 clones; 87% were seen once. Per germline, CDR1 SGHRS and CDR2 YFSETQ. CDR3 size: 15 residues. Trimming at V came to 4 bases and at J to 3 bases, leaving 2 bases not matched to a gene. The sample consisted of peripheral blood. The J gene is TRBJ2-2, the V gene TRBV5-1; 11 nucleotides align to TRBD2. The sequence derives from a man aged 55 to 70 who had recovered from COVID-19. CDR3 in amino acids: CASSLLAGDTGELFF. In DNA, the CDR3 is TGCGCCAGCAGCCTACTAGCGGGGGACACCGGGGAGCTGTTTTTT.